These 28 T cell receptor beta chains were all obtained from the same sample, sequenced in a study of response to subunit inactivated influenza vaccine (dated by TCRdb to about 2018). To prepare the library, RT-PCR was applied. The listed sequencing device is Illumina HiSeq 2500. In-frame beta chains were kept once TCRdb had trimmed the public reads at Q25 with fastp and called clones with MiXCR. Rows are combined by CDR3 protein, so each entry shows the most common genes and DNA. Counted in this sample were hundreds of thousands of distinct CDR3 sequences; roughly 18% of them appeared once. Clones ranked in the top ten supply approximately 10% of the sample. The sequencing here drew on PBMCs from blood, taken roughly 5 days after vaccination. The origin of the receptors is a man aged 45-65 years who received an inactivated influenza vaccine. Donor details come from another sample of the same person, matched by shared clones.

The J gene is TRBJ2-5, the V gene TRBV6-4; D ambiguous. Between the trimmed V and J ends, which lost 5 bases and 4 bases, there was a span of 11 bases. Looked up from germline, CDR1 is MRHNA and CDR2 is SNTAGT. The CDR3 extends over 13 amino acids. CDR3 protein: CASSYRQGETQYF. The CDR3 bases are TGTGCCAGCAGTTACCGACAAGGAGAGACCCAGTACTTC.

This clonotype was recorded many times. The J gene is TRBJ1-2, the V gene TRBV12-3 or TRBV12-4, with D hard to call. The CDR3 contains 13 residues. V lost 6 bases to trimming and J lost 7 bases, with 15 bases between them. The chain's CDR3 is CASRRGGTAGYTF. Written as DNA, the CDR3 is TGTGCCAGCAGGCGGGGAGGAACAGCTGGCTACACCTTC.

The gene calls are TRBV7-3 and TRBJ2-1, with D unclear. Trimming removed 2 bases from V and 4 bases from J, with 12 bases in between. Germline values: CDR1 SGHTA, CDR2 FQGTGA. CDR3 size: 15 residues. CDR3 coding DNA: TGTGCCAGCAGCTTACTCGTGACTCCATACAATGAGCAGTTCTTC. This gives the protein CASSLLVTPYNEQFF.

This clonotype was seen a handful of times. The V call is TRBV6-6, the J call TRBJ2-3, with unresolved D. V was trimmed by 5 bases and J by 0 bases, leaving 6 bases between them. The CDR3 sequence is 13 residues long. Looked up from germline, CDR1 is MNHNY and CDR2 is SVGAGI (reference sequence). CDR3 coding DNA: TGTGCCAGCAGTAAAACTAGCACAGATACGCAGTATTTT. Its translation is CASSKTSTDTQYF.

CDR3 amino acids: CASSLKVVTDTQYF. Here the CDR3 DNA reads TGTGCCAGCAGTTTAAAAGTTGTAACAGATACGCAGTATTTT. V usage is TRBV27 and J usage is TRBJ2-3; D unclear. This CDR3 has 14 residues. Germline loops: CDR1 MNHEY, CDR2 SMNVEV (reference sequence). The V and J ends lost 2 bases and 3 bases respectively, with 9 bases between them.

J is TRBJ1-1 and V is TRBV9; 10 positions agree with TRBD1. V shed 0 bases, J shed 10 bases, and the junction held 6 bases outside the gene matches. The CDR3 has 14 amino acids. Per the germline V gene, CDR1 is SGDLS and CDR2 is YYNGEE. The CDR3 nucleotides are TGTGCCAGCAGCGTAGCCGGGACAGGGGATGGAGCTTTCTTT. It encodes CASSVAGTGDGAFF.

V is TRBV2 and J is TRBJ2-7; possibly TRBD1 or TRBD2 for D (6 bases each). In germline, CDR1 is SNHLY, CDR2 FYNNEI. The CDR3 is made up of 15 amino acids. Deletions cut 8 bases from V and 3 bases from J, with 20 bases between. The CDR3 spells CASVLKARGVYEQYF. In nucleotides, the CDR3 is TGTGCCAGCGTCTTGAAGGCTAGGGGGGTCTACGAGCAGTACTTC.

This clonotype was seen a handful of times. CDR3: CSAGLAGGVGELFF. The CDR3 coding sequence is TGCAGCGCGGGACTAGCGGGAGGCGTCGGGGAGCTGTTTTTT. The chain recombines TRBV20-1 with TRBJ2-2; 15 bases fit TRBD2. The CDR3 loop spans 14 amino acids. Germline-derived CDR1 and CDR2 are DFQATT and SNEGSKA (reference sequence).

A few counts support this clonotype. The chain couples TRBV5-5 to TRBJ2-1; no firm D call. Deletions cut 0 bases from V and 3 bases from J, with 10 bases between. The CDR3 has 15 residues. Germline V gene data show CDR1 as SGHKS and CDR2 as YYEKEE (reference sequence). The chain's CDR3 is CASSLEGRIYNEQFF. CDR3 nucleotides: TGTGCCAGCAGCTTGGAGGGCAGGATCTACAATGAGCAGTTCTTC.

This clonotype was picked up a small number of times. V usage is TRBV5-1 and J usage is TRBJ2-5; TRBD2 aligns across 15 bases. Per the germline V gene, CDR1 is SGHRS and CDR2 is YFSETQ. CDR3 length: 17 amino acids. V lost 1 base to trimming and J lost 5 bases; unmatched junction nucleotides: 6. This CDR3 is CASSLWTSGGAGETQYF. DNA for the CDR3: TGCGCCAGCAGCTTGTGGACTAGCGGGGGGGCCGGGGAGACCCAGTACTTC.

The rearrangement links TRBV3-1 to TRBJ2-7; possible D gene TRBD1, 6 bases. V was trimmed by 3 bases and J by 0 bases, leaving 9 bases between them. CDR1 and CDR2 (germline): LGHDT, YNNKEL (reference sequence). This CDR3 comprises 14 residues. CDR3 in amino acids: CASSQDSYSYEQYF. The CDR3 DNA follows: TGTGCCAGCAGCCAGGACAGTTACTCCTACGAGCAGTACTTC.

Only a few counts were recorded for this clonotype. This chain uses TRBV6-5 with TRBJ2-3; possibly TRBD1 for D (6 bases). Germline lookup yields CDR1 MNHEY and CDR2 SVGAGI. The CDR3 length is 14 residues. With 2 bases removed from V and 3 bases from J, the gap between germline ends came to 9 bases. The CDR3 nucleotides read TGTGCCAGCAGTTACGGGGGCTGGACAGATACGCAGTATTTT. Its translation: CASSYGGWTDTQYF.

V is TRBV6-2 or TRBV6-3 and J is TRBJ2-5, with D possibly being TRBD2 (6 bases). CDR1 is MNHEY, CDR2 SVGEGT, per germline. The CDR3 contains 13 residues. Trimming took off 7 bases at V and 4 bases at J, with 13 bases between the two ends. The CDR3 nucleotides are TGTGCCAGCAAGATGAGGGGAGGAGAGACCCAGTACTTC. Amino acids: CASKMRGGETQYF.

V gene TRBV28 combines with J gene TRBJ1-1; D call uncertain. The CDR3 is made up of 12 amino acids. Trimming removed 7 bases from V and 6 bases from J, with 12 bases in between. From germline, CDR1 is MDHEN and CDR2 SYDVKM. This chain's CDR3 is CASTWGGAEAFF. The CDR3 DNA is TGTGCCAGCACGTGGGGAGGCGCTGAAGCTTTCTTT.

In its sample, this clonotype was seen a few times. The rearrangement links TRBV30 to TRBJ2-7; the match to TRBD1 covers 7 bases. CDR1 and CDR2 from the germline V gene are GTSNPN and SVGIG (reference sequence). Trimming cost V 1 base and J 3 bases; bases outside gene matches: 6. The CDR3 runs to 14 residues. CDR3 nucleotide sequence: TGTGCCTGGAGTGGGGACAGTCTTAGCTACGAGCAGTACTTC. Residues: CAWSGDSLSYEQYF.

The chain has TRBV7-9 and TRBJ1-2; 10 bases are a match to TRBD1. V was clipped by 4 bases and J by 5 bases; unmatched bases: 4. Germline V gene lookup returns CDR1 SEHNR and CDR2 FQNEAQ (reference sequence). This CDR3 has 14 amino acids. CDR3 nucleotide sequence: TGTGCCAGCAGCTCGGGACAGGGGCTTTATGGCTACACCTTC. Protein product: CASSSGQGLYGYTF.

The chain recombines TRBV5-5 with TRBJ1-4; 10 bases align to TRBD1. Trimming removed 7 bases from V and 1 base from J; junction bases left unmatched: 4. Per the germline V gene, CDR1 is SGHKS and CDR2 is YYEKEE (reference sequence). The CDR3 runs to 15 residues. The CDR3 DNA is TGTGCCAGCGCCAGGACAGGGGGAACTAATGAAAAACTGTTTTTT. It yields the protein CASARTGGTNEKLFF. The whole variable domain, remainder taken from reference TRBV5-5 and TRBJ1-4, is DAGVTQSPTHLIKTRGQQVTLRCSPISGHKSVSWYQQVLGQGPQFIFQYYEKEERGRGNFPDRFSARQFPNYSSELNVNALLLGDSALYLCASARTGGTNEKLFFGSGTQLSVL.

This clonotype came up a few times. V and J are TRBV11-2 and TRBJ1-2; TRBD1 matches at 8 bases. V dropped 5 bases and J dropped 6; count of bases not matched to a gene: 11. The germline V gene has CDR1 SGHAT and CDR2 FQNNGV. The CDR3 contains 15 residues. CDR3 DNA sequence: TGTGCCAGCAGCGCTACCCGGACAGGGCCTCATGGCTACACCTTC. The encoded protein is CASSATRTGPHGYTF. Together with reference TRBV11-2 and TRBJ1-2, the CDR3 gives the full variable domain: EAGVAQSPRYKIIEKRQSVAFWCNPISGHATLYWYQQILGQGPKLLIQFQNNGVVDDSQLPKDRFSAERLKGVDSTLKIQPAKLEDSAVYLCASSATRTGPHGYTFGSGTRLTVV.

Regarding this clonotype: A much larger clone is a single base away; this may be a read error. The V gene is TRBV5-5, the J gene TRBJ2-1; D may be TRBD2 (6 bases). CDR1 is SGHKS and CDR2 is YYEKEE in the germline V gene (reference sequence). The CDR3 is made up of 15 amino acids. CDR3 sequence: CTSSAGTRTDNEQFF. In nucleotides, the CDR3 is TGTACCAGCAGCGCCGGGACTCGGACCGACAATGAGCAGTTCTTC.

The chain joins TRBV12-3 or TRBV12-4 to TRBJ2-7; 9 bases agree with TRBD2. This CDR3 has 15 residues. Trimming cost V 4 bases and J 1 base; bases outside gene matches: 5. The CDR3 nucleotides read TGTGCCAGCAGTTCCCGGACTAGCGTATCCTACGAGCAGTACTTC. It yields the protein CASSSRTSVSYEQYF.

The chain is built from TRBV20-1 and TRBJ2-1; 8 bases line up with TRBD2. Trimming cost V 0 bases and J 4 bases; bases outside gene matches: 8. CDR3 length equals 16 residues. In germline, CDR1 is DFQATT, CDR2 SNEGSKA (reference sequence). The CDR3 sequence: CSARDLGAGVYNEQFF. The CDR3, as DNA: TGCAGTGCTAGAGATCTTGGAGCGGGGGTATACAATGAGCAGTTCTTC.

The chain has TRBV4-3 and TRBJ2-7; a weak D match, TRBD1 (6 bases). The germline gives CDR1 LGHNA, CDR2 YSLEER. CDR3 length equals 16 residues. Between the trimmed V and J ends, which lost 1 base and 3 bases, there was a span of 16 bases. This chain's CDR3 is CASSQGRGTVRYEQYF. The CDR3 region has the DNA TGCGCCAGCAGCCAAGGAAGGGGGACCGTTCGCTACGAGCAGTACTTC.

This clonotype was seen a few times. V and J are TRBV4-1 and TRBJ1-5; D gene uncertain. Germline V CDR1 and CDR2: MGHRA, YSYEKL. This CDR3 is 12 amino acids long. Between the trimmed V and J ends, which lost 3 bases and 9 bases, there was a span of 9 bases. The CDR3 is CASSQGFGPQHF. The DNA for the CDR3 is TGCGCCAGCAGCCAGGGCTTTGGGCCCCAGCATTTT.

This chain connects TRBV24-1 to TRBJ2-3, with 14 bases fitting TRBD2. Germline values: CDR1 KGHDR, CDR2 SFDVKD. Trimming cost V 4 bases and J 2 bases; bases outside gene matches: 10. The CDR3 loop spans 19 amino acids. The CDR3 nucleotides are TGTGCCACCAGTGAGTCCGGGACTAGCGGGAGTTGGGACACAGATACGCAGTATTTT. As protein: CATSESGTSGSWDTDTQYF.

The genes are TRBV20-1 and TRBJ1-1; tentative D call: TRBD1 (6 bases). Germline lookup yields CDR1 DFQATT and CDR2 SNEGSKA (reference sequence). With 1 base removed from V and 6 bases from J, the gap between germline ends came to 12 bases. The CDR3 runs to 13 residues. In DNA, the CDR3 is TGCAGTGCTAGAGGGGGCAGGGGCTCTGAAGCTTTCTTT. It codes for CSARGGRGSEAFF.

This clonotype turned up a few times. The CDR3 DNA sequence: TGTGCCATCAGGGGGGACAGCCAGAACACTGAAGCTTTCTTT. It translates to CAIRGDSQNTEAFF. The rearrangement links TRBV10-3 to TRBJ1-1, with 7 nucleotides matching TRBD1. V shed 6 bases, J shed 1 base, and the junction held 5 bases outside the gene matches. The CDR3 is made up of 14 amino acids. The germline gives CDR1 ENHRY, CDR2 SYGVKD.

V and J are TRBV7-2 and TRBJ2-5; perhaps TRBD1 as D (5 bases). The CDR3 is 17 residues long. The V end lost 5 bases, the J end lost 2 bases, and 21 bases lay between the germline ends. CDR1 SGHTA and CDR2 FQGNSA come from the germline V gene. The CDR3 DNA is TGTGCCAGCAGCCCGGATCGCGCTAGAAGGGGACAAGAGACCCAGTACTTC. Translating gives CASSPDRARRGQETQYF.

There are a few counts of this clonotype. For the CDR3, the DNA is TGTGCCAGCAGCCCCGGGGCCTACACAGATACGCAGTATTTT. Its protein is CASSPGAYTDTQYF. The chain uses TRBV7-6 and TRBJ2-3; the D call may be TRBD1 or TRBD2 (5 bases each). The CDR3 extends over 14 amino acids. The V gene's germline CDR1 is SGHVS and CDR2 FNYEAQ. Trimming removed 5 bases from V and 2 bases from J, with 11 bases in between.